What follows are 3 T cell receptor beta chains derived from one specimen sequenced in a study of graft-versus-host responses after intestinal transplantation (dated by TCRdb to 2020 to 2022). Libraries were constructed by the immunoSEQ multiplex PCR assay. The source is immuneACCESS, and TCRdb retained only in-frame sequences with V and J called. Part of the clones is not carried over; for the studies checked, unresolved V genes explain less than half of this, and the remainder is unexplained. This sample is represented by about 47,000 clones; 80% to 95% of them were singletons. The ten largest clones add up to roughly 6% of the sample. The sample consisted of PBMCs, taken about 790 days after a first intestinal transplant, on the day of a second. Source of these receptors: a human patient who received an intestinal transplant, so some T cells may come from the graft donor.

The rearrangement uses TRBV27 and TRBJ1-3; D unclear. This CDR3 contains 14 residues. V gave up 4 bases and J gave up 7 bases, with 14 bases separating them. Germline values: CDR1 MNHEY, CDR2 SMNVEV (reference sequence). The CDR3 is CASSSTTTKNTIYF. In DNA, the CDR3 is TGTGCCAGCAGTTCCACGACCACAAAGAACACCATATATTTT.

The rearrangement joins TRBV5-1 to TRBJ1-1, with 7 bases fitting TRBD1. V shed 4 bases, J shed 6 bases, and the junction held 12 bases outside the gene matches. CDR3 length: 15 residues. The germline gives CDR1 SGHRS, CDR2 YFSETQ. The DNA of the CDR3 is TGCGCCAGCAGCACGACAGGGACCCCTAACGCTGAAGCTTTCTTT. It yields the protein CASSTTGTPNAEAFF.

The chain is built from TRBV11-2 and TRBJ2-3, with TRBD2 as a possible D gene (5 bases). The CDR3 totals 14 residues. V was trimmed by 1 base and J by 7 bases, leaving 12 bases between them. Germline V lookup: CDR1 SGHAT, CDR2 FQNNGV. CDR3 residues: CASSLGEGVNTQYF. As DNA, the CDR3 is TGTGCCAGCAGCTTAGGTGAGGGCGTGAATACGCAGTATTTT.